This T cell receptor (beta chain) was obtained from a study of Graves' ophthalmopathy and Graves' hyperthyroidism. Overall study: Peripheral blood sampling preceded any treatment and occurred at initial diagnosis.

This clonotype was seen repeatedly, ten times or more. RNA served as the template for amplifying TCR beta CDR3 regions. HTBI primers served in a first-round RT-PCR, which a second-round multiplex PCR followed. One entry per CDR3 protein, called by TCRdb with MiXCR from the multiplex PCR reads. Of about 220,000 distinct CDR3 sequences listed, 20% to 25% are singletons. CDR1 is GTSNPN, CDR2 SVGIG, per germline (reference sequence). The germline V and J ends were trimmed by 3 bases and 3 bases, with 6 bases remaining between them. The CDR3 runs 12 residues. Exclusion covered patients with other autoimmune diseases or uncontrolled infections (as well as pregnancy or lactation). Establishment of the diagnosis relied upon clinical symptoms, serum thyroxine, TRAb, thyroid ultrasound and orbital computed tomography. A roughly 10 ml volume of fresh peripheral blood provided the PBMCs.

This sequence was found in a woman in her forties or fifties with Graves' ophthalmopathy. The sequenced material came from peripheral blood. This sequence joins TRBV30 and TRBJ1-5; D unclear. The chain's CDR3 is CAWRLNNQPQHF. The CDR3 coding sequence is TGTGCCTGGAGACTCAACAATCAGCCCCAGCATTTT.